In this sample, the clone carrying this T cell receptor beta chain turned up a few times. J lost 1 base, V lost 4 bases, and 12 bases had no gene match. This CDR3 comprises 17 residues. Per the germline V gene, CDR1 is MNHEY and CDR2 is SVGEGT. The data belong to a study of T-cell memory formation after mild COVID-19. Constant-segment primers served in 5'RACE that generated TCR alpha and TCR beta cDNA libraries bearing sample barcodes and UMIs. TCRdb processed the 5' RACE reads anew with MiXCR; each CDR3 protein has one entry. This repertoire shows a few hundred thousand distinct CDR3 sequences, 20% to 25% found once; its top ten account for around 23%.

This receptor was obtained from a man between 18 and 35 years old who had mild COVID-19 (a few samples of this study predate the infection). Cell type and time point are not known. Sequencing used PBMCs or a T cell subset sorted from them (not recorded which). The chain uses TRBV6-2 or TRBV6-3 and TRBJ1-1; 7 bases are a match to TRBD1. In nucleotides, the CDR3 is TGTGCCAGCAGTTCCAGGATTATGACAGGGAAGAACACTGAAGCTTTCTTT. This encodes CASSSRIMTGKNTEAFF.